Presented here are 3 T cell receptor beta chains from one specimen sequenced in a study of cytomegalovirus exposure and HLA in healthy donors. Primers: 60 Vbeta forward and 13 Jbeta reverse. Clones were sequenced by immunoSEQ multiplex PCR, and TCRdb holds only the in-frame ones, with some missing. Among fewer than 130,000 clones, around 87% were seen once, and the ten largest hold less than 2%. Sequencing was done on a sample of PBMCs. Source of these receptors: a man aged 40-55 years in good health and CMV-seronegative.

The genes are TRBV5-4 and TRBJ2-2; a possible D gene is TRBD2 (7 bases). Germline V gene sequence: CDR1 SGHNT, CDR2 YYREEE (reference sequence). The CDR3 is 16 residues long. The V end was cut by 0 bases, the J end by 6 bases, with 15 bases between. The CDR3 DNA reads TGTGCCAGCAGCTTGGTACCCGGCGGGGGCGCCGGGGAGCTGTTTTTT. Its translation is CASSLVPGGGAGELFF.

This clone was seen a few times. The rearrangement uses TRBV14 and TRBJ1-1; D is undetermined. V shed 1 base and J shed 11 bases, with 14 bases lying between them. The germline CDR1 and CDR2 sequences are SGHDN and FVKESK. This CDR3 spans 13 amino acids. The CDR3 DNA sequence: TGTGCCAGCAGCCAAGCGGACTCCTATCGGGCTTTCTTT. It encodes CASSQADSYRAFF.

The chain combines TRBV7-8 with TRBJ1-1, with unresolved D. CDR3 length: 16 residues. Trimming took 2 bases from V and 1 from J, leaving 14 bases between them. The germline CDR1 and CDR2 sequences are SGHVS and FQNEAQ. The CDR3 region has the DNA TGTGCCAGCAGCTTAAAGCCCACAGAGGGGAACACTGAAGCTTTCTTT. This gives the protein CASSLKPTEGNTEAFF.